A single sample gave rise to the 28 T cell receptor beta chains below, sequenced in a study of T cell repertoires in cytomegalovirus infection. One entry per CDR3 protein results from TCRdb running MiXCR on the reads. The table records about 740,000 distinct CDR3 sequences, 35% of them present only once. Sequenced input: PBMCs. These receptors all stem from a human donor in good health (CMV status not recorded). Some clones in this sample may be carry-over from other donors' samples.

Concerning this clonotype: At one of its ends the junction is not consistent with the germline gene, which may arise from a read error. This chain uses TRBV5-6 with TRBJ2-5; D is ambiguous. Germline V gives CDR1 SGHDT, CDR2 YYEEEE. The CDR3 is 14 amino acids. The CDR3 DNA reads as TGTGCCAGCAGCTTGTTGGTCTACCAAGAGAACCAGTACTTC. It yields the protein CASSLLVYQENQYF. The entire variable domain, with the rest obtained from reference TRBV5-6 and TRBJ2-5, is as follows: DAGVTQSPTHLIKTRGQQVTLRCSPKSGHDTVSWYQQALGQGPQFIFQYYEEEERQRGNFPDRFSGHQFPNYSSELNVNALLLGDSALYLCASSLLVYQENQYFGPGTRLLVL.

This clonotype was found a few times. CDR3 DNA: TGTGCCAGCAGACTCCTCAGGGGCCTCTCCTACGAGCAGTACTTC. Translating it yields CASRLLRGLSYEQYF. The gene calls are TRBV12-3 or TRBV12-4 and TRBJ2-7; D is perhaps TRBD1 (6 bases). The ends were cut back, 6 bases at V and 0 bases at J, with 15 bases in the middle. The CDR3 contains 15 residues.

Only a few counts were recorded for this clonotype. The chain has TRBV19 and TRBJ2-4; D possibly matches TRBD1 or TRBD2 (5 bases each). V lost 5 bases to trimming and J lost 0 bases, with 23 bases between them. CDR3 length: 19 residues. Germline CDR1 is LNHDA and CDR2 is SQIVND (reference sequence). The CDR3 loop is CASSPRDPAYRVAKNIQYF. The CDR3, as DNA: TGTGCCAGTAGTCCCCGGGACCCAGCCTATAGGGTAGCCAAAAACATTCAGTACTTC.

The chain links TRBV5-5 to TRBJ2-7; 9 bases align to TRBD1. Germline lookup yields CDR1 SGHKS and CDR2 YYEKEE (reference sequence). The CDR3 is made up of 16 amino acids. The V gene end was trimmed by 4 bases and the J gene end by 6 bases; junction bases not matched to a gene: 14. The DNA of the CDR3 is TGTGCCAGCAGCCGACTACAGGAGGGACAGGGAACCGAGCAGTACTTC. This gives the protein CASSRLQEGQGTEQYF.

The rearrangement uses TRBV7-2 and TRBJ1-6, with 9 bases identical to TRBD1. CDR1 and CDR2 (germline): SGHTA, FQGNSA. V was pared by 4 bases and J by 7 bases, with 8 bases of the junction left unmatched. This CDR3 has 16 residues. As DNA, the CDR3 is TGTGCCAGCAGCTCACCGGGACAGGGAAAGAATTCACCCCTCCACTTT. Translation: CASSSPGQGKNSPLHF. Drawing the rest from reference TRBV7-2 and TRBJ1-6, the complete variable domain is GAGVSQSPSNKVTEKGKDVELRCDPISGHTALYWYRQSLGQGLEFLIYFQGNSAPDKSGLPSDRFSAERTGGSVSTLTIQRTQQEDSAVYLCASSSPGQGKNSPLHFGNGTRLTVT.

This clonotype was recorded many times. J is TRBJ2-3 and V is TRBV7-2; TRBD1 matches 11 bases. The CDR3 spans 15 residues. V was clipped by 8 bases and J by 3 bases; unmatched bases: 7. Germline V gene lookup returns CDR1 SGHTA and CDR2 FQGNSA. CDR3 residues: CASLEGQGETDTQYF. CDR3 bases: TGTGCCAGCCTAGAGGGACAGGGGGAGACAGATACGCAGTATTTT.

The chain links TRBV6-8 to TRBJ1-3, with D possibly matching TRBD1 (5 bases). Germline CDR1 reads MNHGY; CDR2 reads SAAAGT. The CDR3 is 15 residues long. V was pared by 2 bases and J by 0 bases, with 8 bases between. This chain's CDR3 is CASSYIGTSGNTIYF. In DNA form, the CDR3 reads TGTGCCAGCAGTTACATCGGGACCTCTGGAAACACCATATATTTT.

Note on this clonotype: The junction departs from germline at one end; a sequencing error may be responsible. The V and J genes are TRBV12-3 or TRBV12-4 and TRBJ1-5; D is perhaps TRBD1 (6 bases). The CDR3 extends over 13 amino acids. CDR3 in amino acids: CASSFRGDQSQHF. The CDR3 DNA sequence: TGTGCCAGCAGTTTTAGGGGGGATCAGTCCCAGCATTTT.

J is TRBJ2-1 and V is TRBV12-3 or TRBV12-4; TRBD1 agrees at 10 bases. Losses at the gene ends were 4 bases for V and 9 bases for J; bases not matched to a gene: 3. The CDR3 runs 13 residues. The CDR3 loop is CASSWDRGSEQFF. The DNA for the CDR3 is TGTGCCAGCAGTTGGGACAGGGGTTCTGAGCAGTTCTTC.

The V and J genes are TRBV18 and TRBJ1-3; no reliable D call. The germline gives CDR1 KGHSH, CDR2 LQKENI. The V gene lost 1 base and the J gene lost 3 bases, with 10 bases spanning the gap. The CDR3 extends over 15 amino acids. DNA for the CDR3: TGTGCCAGCTCACCACTGGCTGGGATTGGAAACACCATATATTTT. This sequence encodes CASSPLAGIGNTIYF.

This clonotype has more than one count but fewer than ten. The chain has TRBV10-3 and TRBJ2-2; D not resolved. CDR3 length: 11 residues. The V and J ends lost 6 bases and 4 bases respectively, with 3 bases between them. The germline V gene has CDR1 ENHRY and CDR2 SYGVKD. Written as DNA, the CDR3 is TGTGCCATCAGCACCACCGGGGAGCTGTTTTTT. Translation: CAISTTGELFF.

The chain recombines TRBV6-8 with TRBJ2-5; either TRBD1 or TRBD2 may supply D (6 bases each). Germline V gene lookup returns CDR1 MNHGY and CDR2 SAAAGT. The CDR3 loop spans 19 amino acids. Trimming removed 2 bases at V and 6 bases at J, with 28 bases between. CDR3 residues: CASSYRPVGWGAQQQTQYF. In DNA form, the CDR3 reads TGTGCCAGCAGTTACAGGCCCGTAGGGTGGGGGGCCCAACAACAGACCCAGTACTTC.

The chain uses TRBV20-1 and TRBJ2-2; D possibly corresponds to TRBD2 (5 bases). Germline CDR1 is DFQATT and CDR2 is SNEGSKA (reference sequence). The CDR3 runs to 13 residues. Trimming left V 3 bases short and J 6 bases short, with 11 bases between. The CDR3: CSARGLAPGELFF. The CDR3 nucleotides read TGCAGTGCTAGGGGCCTAGCTCCCGGGGAGCTGTTTTTT.

This clonotype is classed as medium-sized. The J gene is TRBJ1-2, the V gene TRBV7-2, with 7 positions matching TRBD1. J was trimmed by 2 bases and V by 0 bases; bases with no gene match: 3. The CDR3 is 15 residues long. Germline CDR1 SGHTA, CDR2 FQGNSA. CDR3 sequence reads: CASSLATGQNYGYTF. The DNA of the CDR3 is TGTGCCAGCAGCTTAGCCACGGGACAGAACTATGGCTACACCTTC.

The chain combines TRBV7-2 with TRBJ2-2; D ambiguous. The CDR3 runs 16 residues. Germline CDR1 is SGHTA and CDR2 is FQGNSA. CDR3 in amino acids: CSIEKGSFSNTGELFF. In DNA, the CDR3 is TGTTCCATCGAGAAAGGTAGCTTCTCGAACACCGGGGAGCTGTTTTTT.

The chain recombines TRBV12-3 or TRBV12-4 with TRBJ2-2; TRBD2 might be the D (6 bases). This CDR3 region has 15 residues. V dropped 2 bases and J dropped 1 base, with 8 bases sitting between them. DNA of the CDR3: TGTGCCAGCAGTTTAACGGGGGAGAACACCGGGGAGCTGTTTTTT. As protein: CASSLTGENTGELFF.

This clonotype was counted many times. V usage is TRBV6-1 and J usage is TRBJ1-1; no clear D. Germline CDR1 reads MNHNS; CDR2 reads SASEGT. This CDR3 contains 15 residues. The germline V and J ends were trimmed by 7 bases and 3 bases, with 18 bases remaining between them. The CDR3 region has the DNA TGTGCCAGCACCAAGGGCAACCCCCGTCACACTGAAGCTTTCTTT. Protein product: CASTKGNPRHTEAFF.

The V gene is TRBV4-1, the J gene TRBJ1-1; perhaps TRBD1 as D (6 bases). V was clipped by 4 bases and J by 0 bases, with 15 bases between them. The CDR3 consists of 16 residues. CDR1 MGHRA and CDR2 YSYEKL come from the germline V gene. CDR3 residues: CASSPTDRRVNTEAFF. The CDR3 nucleotides are TGCGCCAGCAGCCCGACGGACAGACGAGTGAACACTGAAGCTTTCTTT.

This clonotype was detected once. V is TRBV7-8 and J is TRBJ1-4, with D possibly being TRBD1 (5 bases). The CDR3 is 19 amino acids. Trimming pared 0 bases from V and 5 bases from J, leaving 22 bases between. Germline CDR1 reads SGHVS; CDR2 reads FQNEAQ. CDR3 amino acids: CASSLAGTYHRGENEKLFF. The CDR3 bases are TGTGCCAGCAGCTTAGCCGGGACGTACCACCGAGGAGAGAATGAAAAACTGTTTTTT.

The chain recombines TRBV4-1 with TRBJ1-2, with D uncertain. Per germline, CDR1 MGHRA and CDR2 YSYEKL. CDR3 size: 15 residues. Deletions cut 1 base from V and 4 bases from J, with 13 bases between. In DNA form, the CDR3 reads TGCGCCAGCAGCCAAGTCGAACGCAGAGCCTATGGCTACACCTTC. Its protein is CASSQVERRAYGYTF.

This clonotype has a handful of counts. The rearrangement uses TRBV27 and TRBJ1-1; D unresolved. Trimming left V 4 bases short and J 5 bases short, with 14 bases between. CDR1 is MNHEY and CDR2 is SMNVEV in the germline V gene (reference sequence). The length of the CDR3 is 14 residues. The CDR3 nucleotides are TGTGCCAGCAGTTGGACCGGGCTCCGGACTGAAGCTTTCTTT. It specifies CASSWTGLRTEAFF.

Only a few counts were recorded for this clonotype. V is TRBV11-2 and J is TRBJ2-3; D might be TRBD2 (6 bases). This CDR3 is built from 16 residues. Per germline, CDR1 SGHAT and CDR2 FQNNGV. V lost 6 bases, J lost 4 bases, and 20 bases lay in between. The CDR3 sequence is CASRPARLGVSDTQYF. CDR3 DNA: TGTGCCAGCAGACCCGCCCGACTAGGGGTGTCAGATACGCAGTATTTT.

Written as DNA, the CDR3 is TGTGCCAGCAGCTTACAGGGTTTTTGGACCTTC. Protein sequence: CASSLQGFWTF. The chain carries TRBV7-8 and TRBJ1-2; possibly TRBD1 for D (5 bases). V was shortened by 2 bases and J by 14 bases, with 12 bases between the two germline ends. The CDR3 is made up of 11 amino acids. Germline V gene lookup returns CDR1 SGHVS and CDR2 FQNEAQ. Variable domain in full (rest from reference TRBV7-8 and TRBJ1-2): GAGVSQSPRYKVAKRGQDVALRCDPISGHVSLFWYQQALGQGPEFLTYFQNEAQLDKSGLPSDRFFAERPEGSVSTLKIQRTQQEDSAVYLCASSLQGFWTFGSGTRLTVV.

With respect to this clonotype: It is likely a read error, because the conserved phenylalanine at the end of the CDR3 is missing. This rearrangement joins TRBV7-9 to TRBJ2-2, with D hard to call. Germline V gene lookup returns CDR1 SEHNR and CDR2 FQNEAQ (reference sequence). V lost 0 bases, J lost 8 bases, and 10 bases lay in between. This CDR3 contains 14 residues. CDR3: CASSLAYVSGELFL. The CDR3 DNA is TGTGCCAGCAGCTTAGCTTATGTCTCGGGGGAGCTGTTTTTG.

This clonotype was counted at least ten times. V and J are TRBV19 and TRBJ2-2; D tentatively reads TRBD1 or TRBD2 (5 bases each). V lost 11 bases and J 7 bases, leaving 8 bases between the germline ends. This CDR3 is 10 amino acids long. From germline, CDR1 is LNHDA and CDR2 SQIVND (reference sequence). The CDR3 DNA reads as TGTGCCGTGGGGGTCGGGGAGCTGTTTTTT. As protein: CAVGVGELFF.

V and J are TRBV28 and TRBJ2-1; 8 nucleotides line up with TRBD2. Losses at the gene ends were 4 bases for V and 0 bases for J; bases not matched to a gene: 5. The CDR3 has 16 residues. The V gene's germline CDR1 is MDHEN and CDR2 SYDVKM. Written as DNA, the CDR3 is TGTGCCAGCAGTTCCCCAGCGGGAGCCTCCTACAATGAGCAGTTCTTC. Amino acids: CASSSPAGASYNEQFF.

The J gene is TRBJ2-4, the V gene TRBV19; D is ambiguous. The V end was cut by 1 base, the J end by 0 bases, with 4 bases between. This CDR3 contains 14 residues. Germline-derived CDR1 and CDR2 are LNHDA and SQIVND (reference sequence). The CDR3: CASSIAIAKNIQYF. The CDR3 coding sequence is TGTGCCAGTAGTATAGCCATAGCCAAAAACATTCAGTACTTC.

The V and J genes are TRBV6-1 and TRBJ2-3; D is possibly TRBD2 (5 bases). V was clipped by 7 bases and J by 3 bases, with 14 bases between them. CDR3 length equals 14 residues. CDR1 is MNHNS, CDR2 SASEGT, per germline. CDR3 residues: CASMNRGWTDTQYF. The CDR3 DNA sequence: TGTGCCAGCATGAACCGGGGTTGGACAGATACGCAGTATTTT.